The clone carrying this T cell receptor beta chain was counted only a few times. Its antigen remains unidentified. CDR1 is SGHNT, CDR2 YENEEA, per germline. This CDR3 is built from 14 residues. V lost 6 bases and J lost 7; bases outside the gene matches: 5. Staining for CD45RO/CCR7/CD25/CD127/CD95/CD27 allowed sorting of CD4+ naive, central memory, regulatory and stem cell-like memory cells. All of the isolated RNA was reverse transcribed, so expressed TCRB transcripts were sequenced. Profiled with immunoSEQ multiplex PCR; TCRdb holds only in-frame clones, not every one. The sample lists about 350,000 clones, roughly a fifth occurring once. The data were obtained in a study of beta chain features in type 1 diabetes. Points from the study as a whole: The naive, central memory and Treg TCRB repertoires looked more alike in patients than they did in healthy donors. All four CD4+ subsets of Type 1 diabetes patients contained TCRB CDR3s that were moderately but significantly shorter.

The receptor comes from a woman under 30 in good health. Sequenced input: naive CD4+ T cells from blood. The V gene is TRBV11-3, the J gene TRBJ2-1, with 11 bases aligning to TRBD2. The CDR3 here is CASSQRTSGNEQFF. CDR3 nucleotides: TGTGCCAGCAGTCAGAGGACTAGCGGGAATGAGCAGTTCTTC.